The sequence of this T cell receptor (beta chain) was determined in a study of regulatory T cells in long-lasting Graves disease. Broader study findings: Accuracy may have suffered from the small sample size. Persistent disease favored TRBV28, TRBJ1-2 and TRBJ2-5.

This clonotype was seen ten or more times. Its target is not known. The TCR beta library used iRepertoire HTBI primers with Arm-PCR amplification of CDR3. MiXCR was run by TCRdb on the multiplex PCR reads, yielding one entry per CDR3 protein. The sample includes some 450,000 distinct CDR3 sequences, 16% of them seen just once. Described time point: newly diagnosed GD, antithyroid drugs for less than 3 months. With RNA extracted from PBMCs as input, the TCR library was made. The germline gives CDR1 SGHAT, CDR2 FQNNGV. The CDR3 is 15 amino acids. Trimming left V 7 bases short and J 3 bases short, with 18 bases between. A further study also used this sample, focusing on T cells in Graves' hyperthyroidism and ophthalmopathy. As that report states: Pregnant or lactating patients were excluded, as were those with uncontrolled infection or other autoimmune disease.

This specimen was peripheral blood mononuclear cells (PBMCs), taken at new diagnosis, from a patient treated with antithyroid drugs. This clonotype originated in a woman aged 30 to 39 with Graves disease. The genes are TRBV11-2 and TRBJ1-2; D unresolved. The CDR3: CASTPRLWRDYGYTF. The DNA for the CDR3 is TGTGCCAGCACCCCCCGCCTCTGGCGAGACTATGGCTACACCTTC.